These 5 T cell receptor beta chains share one sample of origin, sequenced in a study of CD8+CD57+ T cells in acquired aplastic anemia. Patients sequenced had flow cytometry evidence of CD8+CD57+ cell expansion. Researchers used genomic DNA as the template to profile TCR beta VDJ and CDR3. MiXCR, applied by TCRdb to the reads, yields one record per CDR3 protein. The sample lists some 200,000 distinct CDR3 sequences; more than 55% were seen once. The sequencing sample was made of sorted CD4+, CD8+, or CD8+CD57+ T cells (not recorded which) from PBMCs. The receptors shown here come from a human donor with aplastic anemia.

This rearrangement joins TRBV25-1 to TRBJ2-2, with TRBD1 matching 8 bases. Unmatched junction bases numbered 13, after V lost 3 bases and J lost 4 bases. The CDR3 spans 18 residues. Germline V gene sequence: CDR1 MGHDK, CDR2 SYGVNS. The CDR3 loop reads CASSDRTGPTLGTGELFF. The CDR3 bases are TGTGCCAGCAGTGATAGGACAGGGCCGACGCTGGGCACCGGGGAGCTGTTTTTT.

The J gene is TRBJ2-2, the V gene TRBV7-9, with 11 bases identical to TRBD2. This CDR3 has 17 amino acids. The germline gives CDR1 SEHNR, CDR2 FQNEAQ (reference sequence). With V trimmed by 2 bases and J by 4 bases, 6 bases remained unmatched. The CDR3 reads CASSLIAGGRGTGELFF. The CDR3 DNA follows: TGTGCCAGCAGCTTAATAGCGGGGGGGCGTGGCACCGGGGAGCTGTTTTTT.

Turning to this clonotype: A read error may produce the germline difference seen at one junction end. The V gene is TRBV19, the J gene TRBJ2-6; a possible D gene is TRBD2 (7 bases). Per the germline V gene, CDR1 is LNHDA and CDR2 is SQIVND (reference sequence). The CDR3 extends over 15 amino acids. This CDR3 is CASSIVGGGGNVLTF. CDR3 sequence (DNA): TGTGCCAGTAGTATAGTCGGGGGAGGGGGCAACGTCCTGACTTTC.

The rearrangement joins TRBV2 to TRBJ1-5; D is undetermined. The CDR3 loop spans 13 amino acids. CDR1 and CDR2 from the germline V gene are SNHLY and FYNNEI. V shed 2 bases and J shed 4 bases, with 6 bases lying between them. The CDR3 coding sequence is TGTGCCAGCAGTGAATGGATTAATCAGCCCCAGCATTTT. Protein: CASSEWINQPQHF. The variable domain in full, completed from reference TRBV2 and TRBJ1-5, reads EPEVTQTPSHQVTQMGQEVILRCVPISNHLYFYWYRQILGQKVEFLVSFYNNEISEKSEIFDDQFSVERPDGSNFTLKIRSTKLEDSAMYFCASSEWINQPQHFGDGTRLSIL.

The rearrangement joins TRBV7-3 to TRBJ1-6; TRBD1 aligns across 8 bases. The CDR3 has 13 amino acids. V lost 5 bases, J lost 10 bases, and 4 bases stayed unmatched. Germline V gives CDR1 SGHTA, CDR2 FQGTGA. The CDR3 DNA reads as TGTGCCAGCAGCCTAAACAGGGGGTCACCCCTCCACTTT. It translates to CASSLNRGSPLHF.